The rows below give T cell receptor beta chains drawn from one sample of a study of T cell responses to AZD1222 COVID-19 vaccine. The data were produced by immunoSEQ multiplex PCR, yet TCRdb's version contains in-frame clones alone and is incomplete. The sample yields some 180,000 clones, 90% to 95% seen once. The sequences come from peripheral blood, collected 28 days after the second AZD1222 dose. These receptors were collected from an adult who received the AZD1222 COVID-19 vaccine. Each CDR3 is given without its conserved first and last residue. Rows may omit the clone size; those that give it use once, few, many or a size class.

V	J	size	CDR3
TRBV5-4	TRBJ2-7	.	ASSPQDSYEQY
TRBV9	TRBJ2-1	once	ASSSTSGLYNEQF
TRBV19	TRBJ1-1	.	ASSMRQNTEAF
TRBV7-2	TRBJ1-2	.	ASSLDRGEGYT
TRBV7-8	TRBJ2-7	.	ASSLGNRGRGYEQY
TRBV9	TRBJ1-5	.	ASSVGDSPNQPQH
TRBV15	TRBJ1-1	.	ATSRGAPGRSEAF
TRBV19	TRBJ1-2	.	ASSIMGQGWYGYT
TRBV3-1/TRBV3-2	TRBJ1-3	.	ASGTGAGNTIY
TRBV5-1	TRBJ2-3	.	ASSLVGRTTDTQY
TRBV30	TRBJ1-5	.	AWSVGRSNQPQH
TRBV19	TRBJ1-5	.	ASRRDRPGPQH
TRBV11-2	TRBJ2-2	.	ASSLVRGGLPGELF
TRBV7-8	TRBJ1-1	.	ASSLGGGNTEAF
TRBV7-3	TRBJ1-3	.	ASSANSGNTIY
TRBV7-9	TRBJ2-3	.	ASTGGKYTDTQY
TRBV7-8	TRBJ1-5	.	ASSHLDRNSNQPQH
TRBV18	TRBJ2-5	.	ASSPRPPGGQETQY
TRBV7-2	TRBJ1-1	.	ASSSMAGQGAAF
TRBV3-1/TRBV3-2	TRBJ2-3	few	ASSQFLGGRRAGAKDTQY
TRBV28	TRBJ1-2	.	ASRTQGADYGYT
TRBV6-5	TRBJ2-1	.	ASTTRGGFDNEQF
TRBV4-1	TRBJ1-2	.	ASSQGQGSAGYT
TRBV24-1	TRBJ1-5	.	ATRDSNQPQH
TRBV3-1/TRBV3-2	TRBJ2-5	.	ASSSSGLAGGGAETQY
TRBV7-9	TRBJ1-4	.	ASSLAGPQEKLF
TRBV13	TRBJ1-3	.	ASSLEGAGTYSGNTIY
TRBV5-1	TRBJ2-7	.	ASSPGTGSSYEQY
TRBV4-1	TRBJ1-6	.	ASSQEGQAGGSPLH
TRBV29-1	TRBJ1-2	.	SVDVDRAVYGYT
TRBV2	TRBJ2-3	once	ASTRVGSTDTQY
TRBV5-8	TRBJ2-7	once	ASRRTGSGEQY
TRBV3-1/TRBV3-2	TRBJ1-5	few	ASSQGSAGRFSQPQH
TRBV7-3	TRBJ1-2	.	ASSPNGGTGYT
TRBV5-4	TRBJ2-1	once	ASSRTSAGSYNEQF
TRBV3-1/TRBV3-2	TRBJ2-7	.	ASSPGGRYEQY
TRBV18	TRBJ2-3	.	ASSPIQGGNTDTQY